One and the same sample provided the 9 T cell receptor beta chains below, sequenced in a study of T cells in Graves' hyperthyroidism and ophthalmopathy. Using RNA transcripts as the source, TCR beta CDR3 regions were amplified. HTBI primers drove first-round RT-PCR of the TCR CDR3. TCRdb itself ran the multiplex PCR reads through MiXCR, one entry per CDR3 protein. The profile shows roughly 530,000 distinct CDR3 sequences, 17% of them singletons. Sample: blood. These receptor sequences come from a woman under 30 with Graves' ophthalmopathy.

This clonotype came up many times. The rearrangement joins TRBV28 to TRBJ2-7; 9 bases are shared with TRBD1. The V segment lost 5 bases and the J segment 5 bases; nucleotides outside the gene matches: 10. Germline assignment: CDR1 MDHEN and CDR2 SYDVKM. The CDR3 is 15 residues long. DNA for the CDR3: TGTGCCAGCAGTGTTCCGGGACAGGGCGACAACGAGCAGTACTTC. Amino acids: CASSVPGQGDNEQYF.

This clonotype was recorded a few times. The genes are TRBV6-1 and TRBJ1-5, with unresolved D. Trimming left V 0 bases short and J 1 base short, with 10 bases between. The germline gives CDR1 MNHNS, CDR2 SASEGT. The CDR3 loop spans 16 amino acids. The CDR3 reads CASSEAPGLSNQPQHF. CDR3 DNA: TGTGCCAGCAGTGAAGCCCCGGGGTTAAGCAATCAGCCCCAGCATTTT.

The CDR3 DNA is TGCAGTGCTAGAGAATCGGGGGCGGCATCCTACGAGCAGTACTTC. Protein sequence: CSARESGAASYEQYF. The rearrangement uses TRBV20-1 and TRBJ2-7, with D perhaps matching TRBD1 or TRBD2 (6 bases each). The CDR3 has 15 residues. Germline CDR1 and CDR2: DFQATT and SNEGSKA (reference sequence). Trimming took off 0 bases at V and 1 base at J, with 13 bases between the two ends.

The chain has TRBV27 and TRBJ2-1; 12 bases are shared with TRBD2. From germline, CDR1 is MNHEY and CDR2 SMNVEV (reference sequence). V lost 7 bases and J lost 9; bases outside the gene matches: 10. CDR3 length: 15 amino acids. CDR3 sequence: CASTSRLAGEAEQFF. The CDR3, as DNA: TGTGCCAGCACCTCCAGACTAGCGGGAGAAGCTGAGCAGTTCTTC.

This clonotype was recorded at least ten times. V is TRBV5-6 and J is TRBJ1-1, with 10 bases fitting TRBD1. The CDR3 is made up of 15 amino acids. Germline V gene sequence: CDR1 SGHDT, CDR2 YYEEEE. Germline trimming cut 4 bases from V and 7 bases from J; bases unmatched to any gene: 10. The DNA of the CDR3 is TGTGCCAGCAGCCCCCCGGGACAGGGGATACTTGAAGCTTTCTTT. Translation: CASSPPGQGILEAFF.

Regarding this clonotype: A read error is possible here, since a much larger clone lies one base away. The CDR3, as DNA: TGTGCCAGCGCCCCCGGGACAGGGGTTTCACCCCTCCACTTT. Encoded protein: CASAPGTGVSPLHF. The J gene is TRBJ1-6, the V gene TRBV27; 10 nucleotides align to TRBD1. The germline CDR1 and CDR2 sequences are MNHEY and SMNVEV (reference sequence). The CDR3 spans 14 residues. With 8 bases clipped from V and 9 bases from J, the junction kept 7 bases outside the gene matches.

The CDR3, as DNA: TGCGCCAGCAGAGCGGAGACGCGGGGGAACACTGAAGCTTTCTTT. Amino acid sequence: CASRAETRGNTEAFF. The V call is TRBV5-1, the J call TRBJ1-1; D call uncertain. From germline, CDR1 is SGHRS and CDR2 YFSETQ. The CDR3 loop spans 15 amino acids. V was trimmed by 5 bases and J by 1 base, leaving 15 bases between them.

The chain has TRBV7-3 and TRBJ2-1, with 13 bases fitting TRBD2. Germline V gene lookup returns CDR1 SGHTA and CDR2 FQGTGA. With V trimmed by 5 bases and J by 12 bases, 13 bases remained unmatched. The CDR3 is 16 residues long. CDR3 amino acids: CASSPLGGGLAGAQFF. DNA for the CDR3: TGTGCCAGCAGCCCCCTCGGGGGTGGACTAGCGGGAGCGCAGTTCTTC.

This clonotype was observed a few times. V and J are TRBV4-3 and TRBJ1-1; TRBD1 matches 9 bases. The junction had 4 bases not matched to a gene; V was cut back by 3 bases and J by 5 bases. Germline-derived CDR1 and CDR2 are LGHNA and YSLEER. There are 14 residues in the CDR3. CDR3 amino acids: CASSHDRGETEAFF. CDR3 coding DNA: TGCGCCAGCAGCCATGACAGGGGGGAGACTGAAGCTTTCTTT.